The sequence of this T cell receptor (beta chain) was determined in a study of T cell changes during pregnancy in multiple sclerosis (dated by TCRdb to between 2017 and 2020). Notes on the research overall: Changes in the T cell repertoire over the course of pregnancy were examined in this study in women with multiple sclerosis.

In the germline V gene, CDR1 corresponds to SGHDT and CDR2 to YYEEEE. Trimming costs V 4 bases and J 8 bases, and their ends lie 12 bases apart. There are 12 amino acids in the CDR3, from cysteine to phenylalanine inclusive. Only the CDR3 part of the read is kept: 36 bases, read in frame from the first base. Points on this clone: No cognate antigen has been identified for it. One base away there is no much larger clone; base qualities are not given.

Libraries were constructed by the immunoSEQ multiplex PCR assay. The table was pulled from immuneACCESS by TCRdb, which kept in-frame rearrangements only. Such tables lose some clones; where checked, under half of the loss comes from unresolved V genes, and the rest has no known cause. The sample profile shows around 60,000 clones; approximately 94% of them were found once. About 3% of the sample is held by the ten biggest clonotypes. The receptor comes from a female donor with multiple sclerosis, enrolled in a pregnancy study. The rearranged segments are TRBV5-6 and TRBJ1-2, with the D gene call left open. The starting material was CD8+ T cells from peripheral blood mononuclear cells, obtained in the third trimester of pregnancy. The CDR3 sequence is CASSPGNLGYTF. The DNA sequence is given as TGTGCCAGCAGCCCGGGTAATCTGGGCTACACCTTC. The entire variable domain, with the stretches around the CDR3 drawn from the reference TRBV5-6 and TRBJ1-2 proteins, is DAGVTQSPTHLIKTRGQQVTLRCSPKSGHDTVSWYQQALGQGPQFIFQYYEEEERQRGNFPDRFSGHQFPNYSSELNVNALLLGDSALYLCASSPGNLGYTFGSGTRLTVV.